This T cell receptor (beta chain) was sequenced during a study of blood T cell repertoires in COVID-19. As for the study in general: Samples taken during acute and convalescent COVID-19 were collected in the United States, Italy and Spain.

CDR3 length: 13 amino acids. Germline V gene data show CDR1 as LNHDA and CDR2 as SQIVND (reference sequence). V trimming: 10 bases; J trimming: 5 bases; junction bases outside the gene matches: 7. Using immunoSEQ multiplex PCR, the repertoire was profiled, and TCRdb retains in-frame clones only, with some absent. The sample holds 150,000 to 200,000 clones, about 80% seen once. The chain links TRBV19 to TRBJ1-5; 8 bases agree with TRBD1. This receptor was identified in an elderly woman with acute or convalescent COVID-19. Sequencing was performed on peripheral blood. The CDR3 coding sequence is TGTGCCACTTGTCAGGGGGCTCATCAGCCCCAGCATTTT. The encoded protein is CATCQGAHQPQHF.